The T cell receptor (beta chain) under discussion was sequenced for a study of naive and memory T cell subsets. V shed 4 bases and J shed 6 bases, with 18 bases lying between them. This CDR3 contains 15 residues. Germline V gene data show CDR1 as MNHNY and CDR2 as SVGAGI (reference sequence). This clonotype was counted a few times. Both TRBC1 and TRBC2 were covered by a beta constant-region primer of two equimolar oligonucleotides. The ligated cDNA underwent four PCR rounds using SP2 and nested alpha and beta constant-region primers. TCRdb ran MiXCR on the UMI-ligation and nested PCR reads and lists one entry per CDR3 protein. This table has 70,000 to 95,000 distinct CDR3 sequences, approximately 6.5% appearing once. CD4 T cells were positively selected, then CD8 T cells from the CD4-negative fraction.

Sequencing was carried out using central memory CD4+ T cells from blood. This TCR derives from a human donor in good health. The genes are TRBV6-6 and TRBJ1-1, with D unresolved. Here the CDR3 reads CASSSPDGFSSEAFF. CDR3 DNA: TGTGCCAGCAGTTCCCCGGACGGATTCTCCTCTGAAGCTTTCTTT.